This T cell receptor beta chain was sequenced in a study of blood T cell repertoires in COVID-19. Method: immunoSEQ multiplex PCR; TCRdb's copy keeps in-frame clones and lacks some. The sample has approximately 240,000 clones; about 90% are singletons. This CDR3 comprises 17 residues. The trim removed 3 bases at V and 2 bases at J, leaving 11 bases unmatched. CDR1 MNHEY and CDR2 SMNVEV come from the germline V gene (reference sequence). Sequencing was done on a sample of PBMCs or T cells enriched from blood (not recorded which). This clonotype was obtained from a woman in her 30s with acute COVID-19. The V gene is TRBV27, the J gene TRBJ2-3; 7 bases agree with TRBD1. The CDR3 protein is CASSFLLTGISTDTQYF. DNA of the CDR3: TGTGCCAGCAGTTTTTTACTGACAGGGATATCCACAGATACGCAGTATTTT.